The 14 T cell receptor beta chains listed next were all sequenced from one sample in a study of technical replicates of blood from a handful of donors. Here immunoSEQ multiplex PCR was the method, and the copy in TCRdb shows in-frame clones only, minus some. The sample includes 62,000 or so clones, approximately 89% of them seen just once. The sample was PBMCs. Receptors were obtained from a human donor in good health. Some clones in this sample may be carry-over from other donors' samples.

The CDR3 DNA reads as TGTGCCAGCAACCCTTTACTTTCTGCCGGGGAGCTGTTTTTT. Translated: CASNPLLSAGELFF. The chain links TRBV7-9 to TRBJ2-2; D remains ambiguous. The CDR3 extends over 14 amino acids. The germline V gene has CDR1 SEHNR and CDR2 FQNEAQ (reference sequence). Trimming took 7 bases from V and 6 from J, leaving 15 bases between them.

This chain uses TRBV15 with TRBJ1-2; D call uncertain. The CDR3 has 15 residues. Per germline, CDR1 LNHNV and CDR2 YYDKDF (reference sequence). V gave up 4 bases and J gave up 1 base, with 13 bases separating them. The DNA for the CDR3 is TGTGCCACCAGCAAACCCGGGTCACTTAACTATGGCTACACCTTC. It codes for CATSKPGSLNYGYTF.

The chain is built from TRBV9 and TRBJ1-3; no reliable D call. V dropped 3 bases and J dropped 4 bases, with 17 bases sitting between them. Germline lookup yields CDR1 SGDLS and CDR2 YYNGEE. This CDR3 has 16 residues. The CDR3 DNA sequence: TGTGCCAGCAGCGATCCGGGAGCACCGGGGGGAAACACCATATATTTT. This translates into CASSDPGAPGGNTIYF.

The CDR3 here is CASSPMDRGQRPEAFF. In DNA, the CDR3 is TGTGCCAGCAGCCCCATGGACAGGGGGCAAAGACCTGAAGCTTTCTTT. This chain joins TRBV7-9 and TRBJ1-1, with TRBD1 matching 11 bases. The CDR3 is 16 residues long. Per germline, CDR1 SEHNR and CDR2 FQNEAQ (reference sequence). The ends lost 5 bases at V and 6 bases at J; junction bases unmatched: 11.

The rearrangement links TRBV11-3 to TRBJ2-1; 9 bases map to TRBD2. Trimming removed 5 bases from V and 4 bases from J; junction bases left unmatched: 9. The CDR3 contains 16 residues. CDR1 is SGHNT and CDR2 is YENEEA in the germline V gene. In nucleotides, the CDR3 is TGTGCCAGCAGCGCCCGGACTAGCGTAACTTACAATGAGCAGTTCTTC. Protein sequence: CASSARTSVTYNEQFF.

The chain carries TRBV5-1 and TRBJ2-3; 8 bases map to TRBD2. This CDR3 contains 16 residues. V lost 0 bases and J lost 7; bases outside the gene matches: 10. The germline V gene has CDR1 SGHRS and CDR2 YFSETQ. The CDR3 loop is CASSLAGSGGEYTQYF. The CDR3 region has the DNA TGCGCCAGCAGCTTGGCGGGCAGCGGGGGAGAATATACGCAGTATTTT.

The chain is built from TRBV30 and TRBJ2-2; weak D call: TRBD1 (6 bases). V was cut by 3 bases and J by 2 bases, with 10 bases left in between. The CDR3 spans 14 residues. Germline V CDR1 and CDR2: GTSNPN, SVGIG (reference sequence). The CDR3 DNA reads TGTGCCTGGAGCCGGGGACAAAACACCGGGGAGCTGTTTTTT. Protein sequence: CAWSRGQNTGELFF.

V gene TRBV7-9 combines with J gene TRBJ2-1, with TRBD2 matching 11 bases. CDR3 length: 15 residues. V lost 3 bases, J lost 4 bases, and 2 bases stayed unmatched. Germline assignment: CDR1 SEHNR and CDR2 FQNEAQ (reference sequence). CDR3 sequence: CASSFSGGAYNEQFF. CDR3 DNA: TGTGCCAGCAGCTTTAGCGGGGGGGCATACAATGAGCAGTTCTTC.

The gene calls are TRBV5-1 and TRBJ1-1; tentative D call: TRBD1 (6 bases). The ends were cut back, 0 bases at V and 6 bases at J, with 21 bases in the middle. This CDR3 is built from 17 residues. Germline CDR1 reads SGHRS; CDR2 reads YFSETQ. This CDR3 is CASSLAYGGPGDAEAFF. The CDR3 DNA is TGCGCCAGCAGCTTGGCCTATGGGGGCCCAGGAGACGCTGAAGCTTTCTTT.

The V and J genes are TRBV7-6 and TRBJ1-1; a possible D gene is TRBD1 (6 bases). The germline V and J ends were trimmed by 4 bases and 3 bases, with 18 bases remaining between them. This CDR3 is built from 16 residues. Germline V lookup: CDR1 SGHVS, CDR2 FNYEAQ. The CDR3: CASSSRGGVLDTEAFF. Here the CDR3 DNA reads TGTGCCAGCAGCTCCCGAGGGGGGGTGCTGGACACTGAAGCTTTCTTT.

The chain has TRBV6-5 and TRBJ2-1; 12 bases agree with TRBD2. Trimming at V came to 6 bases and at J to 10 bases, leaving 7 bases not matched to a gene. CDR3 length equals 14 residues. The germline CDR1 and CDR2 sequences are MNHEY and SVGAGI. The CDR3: CASRRLAGEAEQFF. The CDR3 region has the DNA TGTGCCAGCAGGCGACTAGCGGGAGAAGCGGAGCAGTTCTTC.

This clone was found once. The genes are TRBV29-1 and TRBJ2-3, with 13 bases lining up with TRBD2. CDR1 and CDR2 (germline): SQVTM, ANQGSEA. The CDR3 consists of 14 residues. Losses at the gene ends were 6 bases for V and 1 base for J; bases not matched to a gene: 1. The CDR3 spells CSVGTSGGTDTQYF. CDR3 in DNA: TGCAGCGTGGGGACTAGCGGGGGCACAGATACGCAGTATTTT.

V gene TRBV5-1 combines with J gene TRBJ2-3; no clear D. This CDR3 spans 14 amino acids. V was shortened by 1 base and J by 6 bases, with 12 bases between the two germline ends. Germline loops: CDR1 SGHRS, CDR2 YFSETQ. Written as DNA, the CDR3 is TGCGCCAGCAGCTTGAGTCCATCCCGGGATACGCAGTATTTT. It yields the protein CASSLSPSRDTQYF. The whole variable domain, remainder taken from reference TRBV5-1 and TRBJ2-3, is KAGVTQTPRYLIKTRGQQVTLSCSPISGHRSVSWYQQTPGQGLQFLFEYFSETQRNKGNFPGRFSGRQFSNSRSEMNVSTLELGDSALYLCASSLSPSRDTQYFGPGTRLTVL.

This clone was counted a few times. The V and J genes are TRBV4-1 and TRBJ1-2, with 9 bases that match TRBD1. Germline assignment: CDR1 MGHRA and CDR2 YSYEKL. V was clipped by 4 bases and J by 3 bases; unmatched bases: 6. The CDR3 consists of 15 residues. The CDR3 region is CASSLYRGRDYGYTF. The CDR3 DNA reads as TGCGCCAGCAGCCTGTACAGGGGGCGGGACTATGGCTACACCTTC.